This T cell receptor beta chain was documented in a study of T cells in Graves' hyperthyroidism and ophthalmopathy. Findings and limits, study-wide: Clonotypes that were expanded in thyroid above 0.001 mostly appeared in blood too.

V shed 0 bases and J shed 3 bases, with 10 bases lying between them. Germline loops: CDR1 SGDLS, CDR2 YYNGEE. The CDR3 has 15 amino acids. When ophthalmopathy did not progress within 18 months, Graves' hyperthyroidism was considered stable. The study left out patients who had uncontrolled infection, other autoimmune disease, pregnancy or lactation. Diagnoses were made from clinical symptoms, serum measures (thyroxine and TRAb), thyroid ultrasound and orbital computed tomography. Template material for amplifying TCR beta CDR3 regions consisted of RNA transcripts. A set of HTBI primers served as the primers for a first-round RT-PCR of the TCR CDR3. One entry per CDR3 protein, called by TCRdb with MiXCR from the multiplex PCR reads. The data contain roughly 700,000 distinct CDR3 sequences, around 13% of them singletons. As regards this clonotype: Antigen unknown. The CDR3 end shows no conserved phenylalanine or tryptophan, and so a read error is likely.

The sequence was obtained from a woman aged 18-29 years with Graves' hyperthyroidism. The rearrangement uses TRBV9 and TRBJ1-5, with D hard to call. Source material: blood. Here the CDR3 reads CASSVEESVNQPQHS. Here the CDR3 DNA reads TGTGCCAGCAGCGTAGAGGAGTCAGTCAATCAGCCCCAGCATTCT.